The 27 T cell receptor beta chains listed next were all sequenced from one sample in a study of blood T cell repertoires in COVID-19. Data came from immunoSEQ multiplex PCR; TCRdb stores just in-frame clones and leaves some out. The table lists 360,000 or so clones, about 88% of them singletons. Material for sequencing was PBMCs or T cells enriched from blood (not recorded which). These receptors all stem from a woman aged 25-40 years who had recovered from COVID-19.

CDR3 bases: TGCGCCAGCAGCTTGGCCGGTTCCTATGGCTACACCTTC. Residues: CASSLAGSYGYTF. V gene TRBV5-1 combines with J gene TRBJ1-2; D is unclear. The CDR3 has 13 amino acids. The V and J ends lost 0 bases and 4 bases respectively, with 7 bases between them. The germline V gene encodes CDR1 SGHRS and CDR2 YFSETQ.

The rearrangement links TRBV15 to TRBJ2-4, with a tentative D call TRBD1 (5 bases). Trimming pared 8 bases from V and 3 bases from J, leaving 17 bases between. This CDR3 has 15 residues. The V gene's germline CDR1 is LNHNV and CDR2 YYDKDF (reference sequence). DNA for the CDR3: TGTGCCACCCAACCATTAGGGGTTGGCAAAAACATTCAGTACTTC. Translating gives CATQPLGVGKNIQYF.

The chain links TRBV9 to TRBJ1-4, with 7 nucleotides matching TRBD1. CDR1 and CDR2 from the germline V gene are SGDLS and YYNGEE. This CDR3 region has 17 residues. Unmatched junction bases numbered 9, after V lost 0 bases and J lost 4 bases. Here the CDR3 DNA reads TGTGCCAGCAGCGTAGGGAGTACAGGGGCCCTTAATGAAAAACTGTTTTTT. Its protein product is CASSVGSTGALNEKLFF.

The chain combines TRBV5-1 with TRBJ2-5; the D gene is possibly TRBD2 (6 bases). Per the germline V gene, CDR1 is SGHRS and CDR2 is YFSETQ. The germline V and J ends were trimmed by 3 bases and 2 bases, with 14 bases remaining between them. The CDR3 runs to 15 residues. CDR3 residues: CASSYWIAEQETQYF. In nucleotides, the CDR3 is TGCGCCAGCAGCTACTGGATAGCGGAACAAGAGACCCAGTACTTC.

The CDR3 sequence: CASSATSGSYNEQFF. DNA of the CDR3: TGTGCCAGCAGCGCCACTAGCGGGTCCTACAATGAGCAGTTCTTC. The chain recombines TRBV7-2 with TRBJ2-1; TRBD2 agrees at 9 bases. There are 15 residues in the CDR3. The V gene's germline CDR1 is SGHTA and CDR2 FQGNSA. J gave up 1 base and V 5 bases, and 3 bases lay outside the gene matches.

The rearrangement links TRBV11-3 to TRBJ2-2, with TRBD2 matching 9 bases. The germline gives CDR1 SGHNT, CDR2 YENEEA. The CDR3 is 16 amino acids. Losses at the gene ends were 4 bases for V and 2 bases for J; bases not matched to a gene: 5. The CDR3 sequence is CASSSGLAVNTGELFF. DNA for the CDR3: TGTGCCAGCAGCTCGGGACTAGCAGTCAACACCGGGGAGCTGTTTTTT.

The chain has TRBV29-1 and TRBJ1-2; weak D call: TRBD1 (6 bases). The V gene lost 4 bases and the J gene lost 9 bases, with 21 bases spanning the gap. The CDR3 loop spans 14 amino acids. Germline assignment: CDR1 SQVTM and CDR2 ANQGSEA. CDR3 DNA: TGCAGCGTTGTCCCCTCCACAGGGCCGCTAAGCTACACCTTC. It encodes CSVVPSTGPLSYTF.

The rearrangement uses TRBV19 and TRBJ1-5; D call uncertain. The V end lost 3 bases, the J end lost 3 bases, and 3 bases lay between the germline ends. The CDR3 covers 12 residues. Germline lookup yields CDR1 LNHDA and CDR2 SQIVND (reference sequence). The CDR3 here is CASSILNQPQHF. CDR3 sequence (DNA): TGTGCCAGTAGTATCCTCAATCAGCCCCAGCATTTT.

V is TRBV5-1 and J is TRBJ1-1, with no clear D. Trimming shortened V by 4 bases and J by 2 bases, and 9 bases separated the two germline ends. Germline V gene data show CDR1 as SGHRS and CDR2 as YFSETQ. The CDR3 has 13 amino acids. The chain's CDR3 is CASSPEGNTEAFF. As DNA, the CDR3 is TGCGCCAGCAGCCCCGAGGGAAACACTGAAGCTTTCTTT.

The V gene is TRBV27, the J gene TRBJ2-5; no clear D. Between the trimmed V and J ends, which lost 2 bases and 1 base, there was a span of 11 bases. Germline V gene lookup returns CDR1 MNHEY and CDR2 SMNVEV (reference sequence). The CDR3 contains 15 residues. The CDR3 region has the DNA TGTGCCAGCAGTTTACGGATCGGGTTCCAAGAGACCCAGTACTTC. This encodes CASSLRIGFQETQYF.

The chain links TRBV9 to TRBJ2-3; 11 bases map to TRBD2. The CDR3 has 15 amino acids. The ends lost 3 bases at V and 5 bases at J; junction bases unmatched: 5. Germline values: CDR1 SGDLS, CDR2 YYNGEE. The chain's CDR3 is CASSATGLAGDTQYF. The DNA of the CDR3 is TGTGCCAGCAGCGCGACTGGACTAGCGGGAGATACGCAGTATTTT.

CDR3 in amino acids: CSVEDTGGNGELFF. The CDR3 coding sequence is TGCAGCGTTGAAGATACAGGGGGGAACGGGGAGCTGTTTTTT. The chain carries TRBV29-1 and TRBJ2-2, with 8 bases aligning to TRBD1. Per the germline V gene, CDR1 is SQVTM and CDR2 is ANQGSEA. V lost 0 bases, J lost 7 bases, and 4 bases stayed unmatched. This CDR3 has 14 amino acids.

This clone was seen a single time. Other DNA sequences in the sample encode the same CDR3. J is TRBJ1-5 and V is TRBV28; 10 bases line up with TRBD1. This CDR3 region has 14 residues. The ends lost 4 bases at V and 5 bases at J; junction bases unmatched: 2. Germline lookup yields CDR1 MDHEN and CDR2 SYDVKM. The CDR3 loop is CASSSGQGDQPQHF. DNA of the CDR3: TGTGCCAGCAGTTCAGGACAGGGGGATCAGCCCCAGCATTTT.

This chain links TRBV11-2 with TRBJ2-3; TRBD2 aligns across 12 bases. Germline trimming cut 3 bases from V and 8 bases from J; bases unmatched to any gene: 9. The germline V gene encodes CDR1 SGHAT and CDR2 FQNNGV. This CDR3 contains 16 residues. CDR3 region: CASSLGRLAGEGTQYF. CDR3 nucleotide sequence: TGTGCCAGCAGCTTGGGAAGACTAGCGGGGGAAGGTACGCAGTATTTT.

V is TRBV29-1 and J is TRBJ1-2, with D possibly TRBD1 on 5 matching bases. CDR3 size: 15 residues. Trimming cost V 0 bases and J 4 bases, with 15 bases left between them. The germline gives CDR1 SQVTM, CDR2 ANQGSEA. The CDR3 region has the DNA TGCAGCGTTGAAGATCACAGGAGAAGGAGCTATGGCTACACCTTC. It encodes CSVEDHRRRSYGYTF. The full variable domain, its missing parts supplied by reference TRBV29-1 and TRBJ1-2, is SAVISQKPSRDICQRGTSLTIQCQVDSQVTMMFWYRQQPGQSLTLIATANQGSEATYESGFVIDKFPISRPNLTFSTLTVSNMSPEDSSIYLCSVEDHRRRSYGYTFGSGTRLTVV.

This clone occurred once. The chain couples TRBV5-4 to TRBJ2-7; TRBD2 agrees at 11 bases. With V trimmed by 4 bases and J by 2 bases, 5 bases remained unmatched. Germline V lookup: CDR1 SGHNT, CDR2 YYREEE (reference sequence). CDR3 length: 15 residues. The CDR3 here is CASSTTSGSTYEQYF. In DNA form, the CDR3 reads TGTGCCAGCAGCACAACTAGCGGGAGCACCTACGAGCAGTACTTC.

The CDR3 DNA is TGTGCCAGCACCCCGACAGGGGGAACTCAAAACTATGGCTACACCTTC. This sequence encodes CASTPTGGTQNYGYTF. The rearrangement joins TRBV3-1 (or the pseudogene TRBV3-2) to TRBJ1-2, with 9 nucleotides matching TRBD1. The CDR3 consists of 16 residues. Trimming cost V 7 bases and J 2 bases; bases outside gene matches: 11. Germline assignment: CDR1 LGHDT and CDR2 YNNKEL (reference sequence).

The rearrangement uses TRBV20-1 and TRBJ2-7; D is perhaps TRBD1 (6 bases). With 6 bases removed from V and 11 bases from J, the gap between germline ends came to 14 bases. From germline, CDR1 is DFQATT and CDR2 SNEGSKA (reference sequence). The CDR3 has 10 amino acids. The CDR3 region has the DNA TGCAGTGCCAGGTTCAGGGGAAAGTACTTC. Its protein is CSARFRGKYF.

The chain links TRBV27 to TRBJ1-6; D is unresolved. This CDR3 has 14 residues. V lost 2 bases, J lost 7 bases, and 9 bases lay in between. Germline CDR1 MNHEY, CDR2 SMNVEV (reference sequence). In DNA, the CDR3 is TGTGCCAGCAGTTTACGGGGTGTGAATTCACCCCTCCACTTT. As protein: CASSLRGVNSPLHF.

This rearrangement joins TRBV3-1 (or the pseudogene TRBV3-2) to TRBJ2-1, with a possible D match to TRBD2 (6 bases). V dropped 1 base and J dropped 3 bases, with 7 bases sitting between them. Germline CDR1 and CDR2: LGHDT and YNNKEL (reference sequence). The CDR3 extends over 14 amino acids. The CDR3 DNA sequence: TGTGCCAGCAGCCAAGGCGGGAACTACAATGAGCAGTTCTTC. This sequence encodes CASSQGGNYNEQFF.

This chain connects TRBV25-1 to TRBJ1-1, with D possibly TRBD1 on 6 matching bases. Germline V gene data show CDR1 as MGHDK and CDR2 as SYGVNS. The CDR3 is made up of 14 amino acids. The germline V and J ends were trimmed by 2 bases and 4 bases, with 11 bases remaining between them. The CDR3 DNA reads as TGTGCCAGCAGTGAAAAGCAACAGGGCACTGAAGCTTTCTTT. Translating it yields CASSEKQQGTEAFF. The full variable domain, in which reference TRBV25-1 and TRBJ1-1 provide the parts outside the CDR3, is EADIYQTPRYLVIGTGKKITLECSQTMGHDKMYWYQQDPGMELHLIHYSYGVNSTEKGDLSSESTVSRIRTEHFPLTLESARPSHTSQYLCASSEKQQGTEAFFGQGTRLTVV.

V usage is TRBV3-1 (or the pseudogene TRBV3-2) and J usage is TRBJ1-3; 12 bases agree with TRBD1. CDR3 length equals 17 residues. The junction had 4 bases not matched to a gene; V was cut back by 4 bases and J by 0 bases. The germline V gene encodes CDR1 LGHDT and CDR2 YNNKEL (reference sequence). The CDR3 DNA follows: TGTGCCAGCAGCCGGGACAGGGGGCCATTCTCTGGAAACACCATATATTTT. Its translation is CASSRDRGPFSGNTIYF.

The chain links TRBV11-1 to TRBJ2-7; maybe TRBD1 (6 bases). Per the germline V gene, CDR1 is SGHAT and CDR2 is FQDESV (reference sequence). This CDR3 has 13 residues. V was pared by 7 bases and J by 1 base, with 11 bases between. The CDR3 sequence is CASTEGGSYEQYF. The DNA of the CDR3 is TGTGCCAGCACAGAAGGGGGATCCTACGAGCAGTACTTC.

A single count supports this clone. The chain couples TRBV7-2 to TRBJ2-6, with TRBD1 as a possible D gene (5 bases). V was pared by 5 bases and J by 0 bases, with 17 bases between. Looked up from germline, CDR1 is SGHTA and CDR2 is FQGNSA. This CDR3 has 18 amino acids. CDR3: CASSPTQAFDSGANVLTF. The CDR3 DNA reads TGTGCCAGCAGCCCAACACAGGCCTTTGACTCTGGGGCCAACGTCCTGACTTTC. The complete variable domain, with remaining parts taken from reference TRBV7-2 and TRBJ2-6, reads GAGVSQSPSNKVTEKGKDVELRCDPISGHTALYWYRQSLGQGLEFLIYFQGNSAPDKSGLPSDRFSAERTGGSVSTLTIQRTQQEDSAVYLCASSPTQAFDSGANVLTFGAGSRLTVL.

This chain uses TRBV5-1 with TRBJ2-3; 10 nucleotides match TRBD2. Germline CDR1 SGHRS, CDR2 YFSETQ. The CDR3 totals 15 residues. The trim removed 5 bases at V and 0 bases at J, leaving 3 bases unmatched. CDR3 DNA: TGCGCCAGCAGGCCGACTAGCGGGAGCACAGATACGCAGTATTTT. Encoded protein: CASRPTSGSTDTQYF.

The chain joins TRBV9 to TRBJ2-5; 11 positions agree with TRBD2. Germline-derived CDR1 and CDR2 are SGDLS and YYNGEE. The junction had 4 bases not matched to a gene; V was cut back by 2 bases and J by 7 bases. The CDR3 runs 14 residues. CDR3 coding DNA: TGTGCCAGCAGCGTCGGACTAGCGGGTCGGACCCAGTACTTC. Its protein is CASSVGLAGRTQYF.

The chain carries TRBV10-3 and TRBJ2-2, with TRBD2 identical over 7 bases. J lost 7 bases, V lost 4 bases, and 6 bases had no gene match. This CDR3 is 14 amino acids long. Germline V gene sequence: CDR1 ENHRY, CDR2 SYGVKD. The CDR3 sequence: CAISGTRGNGELFF. As DNA, the CDR3 is TGTGCCATCAGTGGGACTAGAGGGAACGGGGAGCTGTTTTTT.